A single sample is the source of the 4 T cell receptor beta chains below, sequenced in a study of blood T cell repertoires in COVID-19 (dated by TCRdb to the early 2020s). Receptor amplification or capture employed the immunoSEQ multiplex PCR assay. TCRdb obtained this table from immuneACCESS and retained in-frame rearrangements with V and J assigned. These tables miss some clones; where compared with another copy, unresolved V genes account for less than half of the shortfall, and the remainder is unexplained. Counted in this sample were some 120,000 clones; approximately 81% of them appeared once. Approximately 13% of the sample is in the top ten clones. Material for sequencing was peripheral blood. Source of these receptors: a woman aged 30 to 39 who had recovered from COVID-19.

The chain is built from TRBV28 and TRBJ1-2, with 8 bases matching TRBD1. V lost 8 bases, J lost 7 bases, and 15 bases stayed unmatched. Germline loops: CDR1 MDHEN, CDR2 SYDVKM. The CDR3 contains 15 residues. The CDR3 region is CASYERAGQASGYTF. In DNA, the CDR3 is TGTGCCAGCTACGAACGGGCGGGACAGGCTTCTGGCTACACCTTC.

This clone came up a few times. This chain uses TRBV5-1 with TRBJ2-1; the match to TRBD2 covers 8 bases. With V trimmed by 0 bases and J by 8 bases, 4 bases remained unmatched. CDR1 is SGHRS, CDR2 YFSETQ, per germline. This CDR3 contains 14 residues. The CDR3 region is CASSLEGTRYEQFF. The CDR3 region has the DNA TGCGCCAGCAGCTTGGAAGGGACTAGATATGAGCAGTTCTTC.

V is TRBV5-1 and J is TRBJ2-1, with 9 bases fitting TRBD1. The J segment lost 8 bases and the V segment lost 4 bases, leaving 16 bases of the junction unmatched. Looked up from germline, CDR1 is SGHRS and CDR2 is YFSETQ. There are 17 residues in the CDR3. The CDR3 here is CASSDRPGQGIGDEQFF. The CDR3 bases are TGCGCCAGCAGCGACCGACCGGGACAGGGTATAGGCGATGAGCAGTTCTTC. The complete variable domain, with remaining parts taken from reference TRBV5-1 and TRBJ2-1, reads KAGVTQTPRYLIKTRGQQVTLSCSPISGHRSVSWYQQTPGQGLQFLFEYFSETQRNKGNFPGRFSGRQFSNSRSEMNVSTLELGDSALYLCASSDRPGQGIGDEQFFGPGTRLTVL.

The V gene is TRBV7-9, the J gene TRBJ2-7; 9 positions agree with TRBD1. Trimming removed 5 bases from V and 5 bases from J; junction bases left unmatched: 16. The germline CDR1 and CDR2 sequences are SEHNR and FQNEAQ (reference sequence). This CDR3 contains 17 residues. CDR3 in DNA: TGTGCCAGCAGCCCAGTTGAGCCGGGACAGGGTTTTAACGAGCAGTACTTC. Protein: CASSPVEPGQGFNEQYF.